Presented here are 9 T cell receptor beta chains from one specimen sequenced in a study of T cells in Graves' hyperthyroidism and ophthalmopathy. TCR beta CDR3 regions were amplified from RNA transcripts. The HTBI primer set drove a first-round RT-PCR of the TCR CDR3. TCRdb re-called the multiplex PCR reads through MiXCR, storing one row per CDR3 protein. The table includes roughly 720,000 distinct CDR3 sequences, roughly a sixth detected once. Sequencing was done on a sample of blood. The receptors were sampled from a man aged 45-65 years with Graves' hyperthyroidism.

This clonotype was counted at least ten times. CDR3 sequence (DNA): TGTGCCAGCAGGACCTCGGGACTAGCGGGAGATACGCAGTATTTT. It translates to CASRTSGLAGDTQYF. The chain uses TRBV6-1 and TRBJ2-3; 12 bases are a match to TRBD2. The CDR3 runs to 15 residues. V shed 6 bases and J 5 bases; nucleotides not matched to a gene: 6. Germline V gene lookup returns CDR1 MNHNS and CDR2 SASEGT.

Ten or more counts support this clonotype. The V and J genes are TRBV11-1 and TRBJ2-7; TRBD1 matches at 7 bases. J lost 5 bases, V lost 4 bases, and 8 bases had no gene match. Germline lookup yields CDR1 SGHAT and CDR2 FQDESV (reference sequence). The CDR3 contains 14 residues. The DNA of the CDR3 is TGTGCCAGCAGCTCAAGACAGGGTAGCCACGAGCAGTACTTC. Protein product: CASSSRQGSHEQYF.

This clonotype was seen ten or more times. The genes are TRBV7-8 and TRBJ1-5; no definite D call. V shed 2 bases and J shed 5 bases, with 7 bases lying between them. Germline V gives CDR1 SGHVS, CDR2 FQNEAQ. CDR3 size: 13 residues. The CDR3 nucleotides are TGTGCCAGCAGCTTAATTCCAGATCAGCCCCAGCATTTT. Residues: CASSLIPDQPQHF. Filled out from reference TRBV7-8 and TRBJ1-5, the complete variable domain reads GAGVSQSPRYKVAKRGQDVALRCDPISGHVSLFWYQQALGQGPEFLTYFQNEAQLDKSGLPSDRFFAERPEGSVSTLKIQRTQQEDSAVYLCASSLIPDQPQHFGDGTRLSIL.

Ten or more counts support this clonotype. The chain carries TRBV19 and TRBJ2-5, with 14 bases fitting TRBD2. The CDR3 covers 18 residues. Germline values: CDR1 LNHDA, CDR2 SQIVND (reference sequence). V was clipped by 6 bases and J by 5 bases; unmatched bases: 14. CDR3 in amino acids: CASSDVGLAGAPRETQYF. In DNA, the CDR3 is TGTGCCAGTAGCGACGTGGGACTAGCGGGAGCCCCGAGGGAGACCCAGTACTTC.

Details on this clonotype: Likely a read error: the CDR3 ends without its conserved phenylalanine or tryptophan. V is TRBV19 and J is TRBJ1-5; 8 bases are a match to TRBD1. J lost 3 bases, V lost 6 bases, and 7 bases had no gene match. The CDR3 is made up of 15 amino acids. The germline V gene encodes CDR1 LNHDA and CDR2 SQIVND (reference sequence). The CDR3 here is CASRRTGTFNQPQHS. CDR3 nucleotides: TGTGCCAGTAGGAGGACAGGGACCTTCAATCAGCCCCAGCATTCT.

This clonotype was observed a handful of times. The gene calls are TRBV10-3 and TRBJ2-7, with 8 positions matching TRBD2. Germline-derived CDR1 and CDR2 are ENHRY and SYGVKD. There are 14 residues in the CDR3. Losses at the gene ends were 3 bases for V and 1 base for J; bases not matched to a gene: 2. The CDR3 sequence is CAISDAGGSYEQYF. DNA of the CDR3: TGTGCCATCAGTGATGCGGGGGGATCCTACGAGCAGTACTTC.

This clonotype was found a few times. The genes are TRBV27 and TRBJ2-7; D may match TRBD1 or TRBD2 (5 bases each). The V gene's germline CDR1 is MNHEY and CDR2 SMNVEV (reference sequence). This CDR3 has 14 residues. With 0 bases removed from V and 2 bases from J, the gap between germline ends came to 8 bases. CDR3 sequence (DNA): TGTGCCAGCAGTTTATCCCGGGACCCCTACGAGCAGTACTTC. It codes for CASSLSRDPYEQYF.

The rearrangement joins TRBV7-3 to TRBJ2-5; D unresolved. In germline, CDR1 is SGHTA, CDR2 FQGTGA. This CDR3 comprises 15 residues. Trimming removed 3 bases from V and 3 bases from J, with 14 bases in between. DNA of the CDR3: TGTGCCAGCAGCTTTTTTGGGGAAATGAAAGAGACCCAGTACTTC. Amino acid sequence: CASSFFGEMKETQYF.

This chain uses TRBV20-1 with TRBJ2-7; TRBD1 matches 9 bases. Germline V gene data show CDR1 as DFQATT and CDR2 as SNEGSKA (reference sequence). Trimming removed 2 bases from V and 7 bases from J; junction bases left unmatched: 9. The CDR3 extends over 14 amino acids. CDR3 region: CSARSTGGAGEQYF. CDR3 nucleotides: TGCAGTGCTAGAAGCACAGGGGGCGCGGGGGAGCAGTACTTC.